Listed below are T cell receptor beta chains from one sample, sequenced in a study of cytomegalovirus exposure and HLA in healthy donors. Libraries were prepared by immunoSEQ multiplex PCR; TCRdb keeps only in-frame clonotypes and omits some of them. The table has about 160,000 clones, 80% to 90% seen once; the top ten hold around 10%. Material: PBMCs. All receptors derive from a man aged 50-60 years in good health and CMV-seropositive. The CDR3 runs from the conserved cysteine through the conserved F or W. D genes are given only for firm matches. Clone size is shown for a subset of rows, as once, few, many or a class of expanded clone.

TRBD2	TRBV6-6	TRBJ2-3	-	CASSYPSSGGGYTQYF	TGTGCCAGCAGTTACCCCTCGAGCGGGGGTGGGTATACGCAGTATTTT
TRBD2	TRBV5-4	TRBJ2-1	-	CASSRGREPEQFF	TGTGCCAGCAGTCGCGGGCGGGAGCCTGAGCAGTTCTTC
-	TRBV25-1	TRBJ1-4	-	CASRAATAGTEKLFF	TGTGCCAGCAGAGCAGCGACAGCCGGAACTGAAAAACTGTTTTTT
-	TRBV28	TRBJ2-7	-	CASSLGGVHEQYF	TGTGCCAGCAGTTTAGGAGGGGTCCACGAGCAGTACTTC
TRBD1	TRBV6-6	TRBJ1-6	once	CATRQGDSPLHF	TGTGCCACCCGACAGGGGGATTCACCCCTCCACTTT
TRBD2	TRBV7-2	TRBJ2-3	-	CASSLVSGGATDTQYF	TGTGCCAGCAGCTTAGTTAGCGGGGGGGCGACAGATACGCAGTATTTT
-	TRBV6-5	TRBJ2-6	-	CASRRVGSGANVLTF	TGTGCCAGCAGGAGGGTTGGCTCTGGGGCCAACGTCCTGACTTTC
-	TRBV14	TRBJ1-1	-	CASSDTGWVRDTEAFF	TGTGCCAGCAGCGATACAGGGTGGGTCCGTGACACTGAAGCTTTCTTT
TRBD2	TRBV7-2	TRBJ2-7	-	CASSLGGTNNEQYF	TGTGCCAGCAGCTTAGGAGGGACTAACAACGAGCAGTACTTC
-	TRBV11-2	TRBJ1-3	-	CASSPRPGSAYTIYF	TGTGCCAGCAGCCCCCGCCCGGGAAGTGCGTACACCATATATTTT
TRBD2	TRBV9	TRBJ2-1	once	CASSPRASGGGSYNEQFF	TGTGCCAGCAGCCCCCGGGCTAGCGGGGGGGGGTCCTACAATGAGCAGTTCTTC
-	TRBV6-6	TRBJ1-2	-	CASSPGSVNYGYTF	TGTGCCAGCAGCCCCGGGTCAGTAAACTATGGCTACACCTTC
TRBD1	TRBV9	TRBJ1-2	-	CASSVGLAGGSYGYTF	TGTGCCAGCAGCGTAGGTCTGGCAGGGGGCAGCTATGGCTACACCTTC
TRBD1	TRBV7-9	TRBJ2-4	-	CASSLAQGDPNSQYF	TGTGCCAGCAGCTTAGCACAGGGGGATCCGAACAGTCAGTACTTC